This entry lists 12 T cell receptor beta chains sequenced from one sample in a study of T cell responses to AZD1222 COVID-19 vaccine. Only in-frame clones appear in the TCRdb table, and some are missing; sequencing was by immunoSEQ multiplex PCR. Of 100,000 to 120,000 clones listed, 88% are singletons. The sequences come from peripheral blood, collected 28 days after the second AZD1222 dose. The receptors shown here come from an adult who received the AZD1222 COVID-19 vaccine.

In its sample, this clone was seen once. The rearrangement links TRBV3-1 (or the pseudogene TRBV3-2) to TRBJ2-1; TRBD1 matches at 9 bases. Looked up from germline, CDR1 is LGHDT and CDR2 is YNNKEL (reference sequence). The length of the CDR3 is 17 residues. Trimming took 0 bases from V and 9 from J; bases not matched to a gene: 12. CDR3: CASSQDTGGWRVCEQFF. The CDR3 coding sequence is TGTGCCAGCAGCCAAGACACAGGGGGCTGGAGAGTTTGTGAGCAGTTCTTC.

This clone occurred a few times. The rearrangement joins TRBV27 to TRBJ1-2; 8 positions match TRBD1. Germline CDR1 MNHEY, CDR2 SMNVEV (reference sequence). The CDR3 is made up of 14 amino acids. The ends lost 6 bases at V and 7 bases at J; junction bases unmatched: 10. DNA of the CDR3: TGTGCCAGCAGCCCAGGGGGCCAGATCTTTGGCTACACCTTC. The encoded protein is CASSPGGQIFGYTF.

This sequence joins TRBV24-1 and TRBJ2-5; D uncertain. Per the germline V gene, CDR1 is KGHDR and CDR2 is SFDVKD. The V gene lost 2 bases and the J gene lost 5 bases, with 14 bases spanning the gap. The length of the CDR3 is 15 residues. In nucleotides, the CDR3 is TGTGCCACCAGTGATTCAGGCACCATGGGGGAGACCCAGTACTTC. Amino acids: CATSDSGTMGETQYF.

The gene calls are TRBV6-5 and TRBJ2-3; 7 bases match TRBD2. J was trimmed by 2 bases and V by 6 bases; bases with no gene match: 8. This CDR3 region has 15 residues. The germline V gene encodes CDR1 MNHEY and CDR2 SVGAGI. The chain's CDR3 is CASRDSSGFTDTQYF. DNA for the CDR3: TGTGCCAGCAGGGACTCTAGCGGTTTCACAGATACGCAGTATTTT.

This clone was detected once. The chain joins TRBV12-3 or TRBV12-4 to TRBJ2-7, with D perhaps matching TRBD1 (6 bases). This CDR3 spans 13 amino acids. V was shortened by 5 bases and J by 6 bases, with 14 bases between the two germline ends. The CDR3 nucleotides are TGTGCCAGCAGTGAGGGGACACTCGTCGAGCAGTACTTC. Residues: CASSEGTLVEQYF.

This clone showed up just once. The chain joins TRBV27 to TRBJ2-3; TRBD2 is a possible D gene (6 bases). Germline CDR1 is MNHEY and CDR2 is SMNVEV (reference sequence). The CDR3 consists of 14 residues. Trimming took off 9 bases at V and 0 bases at J, with 13 bases between the two ends. The CDR3: CASSVAGSTDTQYF. The CDR3 DNA reads TGTGCCAGTTCTGTGGCGGGGAGCACAGATACGCAGTATTTT.

This clone appeared a single time. The chain links TRBV6-5 to TRBJ2-1, with TRBD2 identical over 11 bases. Germline lookup yields CDR1 MNHEY and CDR2 SVGAGI. The CDR3 sequence is 13 residues long. V lost 8 bases, J lost 7 bases, and 4 bases stayed unmatched. CDR3 residues: CASGTSGGNEQFF. As DNA, the CDR3 is TGTGCCAGCGGGACTAGCGGAGGTAATGAGCAGTTCTTC.

The chain couples TRBV4-1 to TRBJ1-5; possible D gene TRBD1, 5 bases. V dropped 2 bases and J dropped 3 bases, with 14 bases sitting between them. The CDR3 covers 16 residues. Germline CDR1 is MGHRA and CDR2 is YSYEKL. The CDR3 sequence is CASSQSGTPHNQPQHF. As DNA, the CDR3 is TGCGCCAGCAGCCAAAGCGGGACGCCCCACAATCAGCCCCAGCATTTT.

The chain links TRBV3-1 (or the pseudogene TRBV3-2) to TRBJ2-5, with TRBD1 matching over 7 bases. Trimming at V came to 1 base and at J to 5 bases, leaving 7 bases not matched to a gene. Per germline, CDR1 LGHDT and CDR2 YNNKEL (reference sequence). The CDR3 has 15 residues. This chain's CDR3 is CASSQGVDRAETQYF. CDR3 coding DNA: TGTGCCAGCAGCCAAGGGGTCGACAGGGCGGAGACCCAGTACTTC.

The genes are TRBV5-4 and TRBJ2-2; D is ambiguous. Per the germline V gene, CDR1 is SGHNT and CDR2 is YYREEE (reference sequence). Between the trimmed V and J ends, which lost 0 bases and 4 bases, there was a span of 10 bases. This CDR3 comprises 15 residues. As DNA, the CDR3 is TGTGCCAGCAGCTTGGGGCAACCTTTCACCGGGGAGCTGTTTTTT. Encoded protein: CASSLGQPFTGELFF.

V gene TRBV28 combines with J gene TRBJ2-5; D is perhaps TRBD1 (6 bases). The V and J ends lost 6 bases and 6 bases respectively, with 14 bases between them. The length of the CDR3 is 13 residues. CDR1 is MDHEN, CDR2 SYDVKM, per germline. The CDR3 DNA is TGTGCCAGCAGCCCAGGGGCCGAAAAGACCCAGTACTTC. This translates into CASSPGAEKTQYF. The complete variable domain, with remaining parts taken from reference TRBV28 and TRBJ2-5, reads DVKVTQSSRYLVKRTGEKVFLECVQDMDHENMFWYRQDPGLGLRLIYFSYDVKMKEKGDIPEGYSVSREKKERFSLILESASTNQTSMYLCASSPGAEKTQYFGPGTRLLVL.

The chain combines TRBV28 with TRBJ1-2; tentative D call: TRBD1 (5 bases). CDR3 length: 15 amino acids. From germline, CDR1 is MDHEN and CDR2 SYDVKM. V dropped 1 base and J dropped 7 bases, with 16 bases sitting between them. Here the CDR3 DNA reads TGTGCCAGCAGTTTATTTTCAAAGGGCGGGGCTGGCTACACCTTC. This gives the protein CASSLFSKGGAGYTF.